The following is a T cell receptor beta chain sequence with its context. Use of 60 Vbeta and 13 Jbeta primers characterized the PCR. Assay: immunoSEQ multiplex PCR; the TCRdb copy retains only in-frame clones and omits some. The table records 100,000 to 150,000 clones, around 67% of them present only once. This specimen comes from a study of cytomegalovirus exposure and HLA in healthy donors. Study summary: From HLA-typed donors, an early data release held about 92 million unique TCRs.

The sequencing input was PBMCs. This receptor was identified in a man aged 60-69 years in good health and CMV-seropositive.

The CDR3 sequence is CASSHQKGLARDEQYF. CDR3 in DNA: TGCGCCAGCAGCCACCAGAAGGGACTAGCGAGGGACGAGCAGTACTTC. The chain recombines TRBV4-1 with TRBJ2-7; 10 bases map to TRBD2. This CDR3 spans 16 amino acids. V lost 3 bases and J lost 5; bases outside the gene matches: 10. The germline gives CDR1 MGHRA, CDR2 YSYEKL.